This T cell receptor (beta chain) emerged from a study of Graves' ophthalmopathy and Graves' hyperthyroidism. Using RNA transcripts, the TCR beta CDR3 regions were amplified. The library came from an HTBI-primed first-round RT-PCR and a second-round multiplex PCR. One entry per CDR3 protein, called by TCRdb with MiXCR from the multiplex PCR reads. The sample contains around 470,000 distinct CDR3 sequences, under 15% of which appear only once. The CDR3 covers 16 residues. V lost 3 bases and J lost 3; bases outside the gene matches: 7. Germline lookup yields CDR1 SGHRS and CDR2 YFSETQ. Ten or more counts support this clonotype.

The material sequenced was blood. This clonotype was obtained from a woman aged 25 to 45 with Graves' ophthalmopathy. The chain carries TRBV5-1 and TRBJ1-1, with 11 bases lining up with TRBD1. The CDR3 bases are TGCGCCAGCAGCTGGACAGGGGGCTCTTCGGACACTGAAGCTTTCTTT. It codes for CASSWTGGSSDTEAFF.